The 8 T cell receptor beta chains reported below all come from one sample, sequenced in a study of blood T cells in healthy people across ages. Alongside a J-beta primer mix, a sample-barcoded 5' primer served in a second PCR lasting roughly 6 to 12 cycles. In TCRdb, the 5' RACE reads were re-called with MiXCR into one record per CDR3 protein. The sample lists more than 500,000 distinct CDR3 sequences, roughly a quarter seen once, with approximately 3.6% in the top ten. In addition, the sample was reused for a study of T cells of mothers and their children.

The sample taken for sequencing was blood. The receptors derive from a boy aged 2-9 years in good health.

This clonotype was counted ten times or more. The chain links TRBV20-1 to TRBJ2-5; tentative D call: TRBD2 (6 bases). V lost 3 bases and J lost 5, with 13 bases in between. This CDR3 is built from 13 residues. The V gene's germline CDR1 is DFQATT and CDR2 SNEGSKA (reference sequence). The CDR3, as DNA: TGCAGTGCTAGCGGGGGACTTGGGGAGACCCAGTACTTC. Its translation is CSASGGLGETQYF.

The chain links TRBV20-1 to TRBJ2-7; TRBD1 might be the D (5 bases). V lost 5 bases to trimming and J lost 6 bases, with 17 bases between them. The CDR3 length is 13 residues. Germline V lookup: CDR1 DFQATT, CDR2 SNEGSKA (reference sequence). The CDR3, as DNA: TGCAGTGCTGCGCCACAGGTCCAATCCGAGCAGTACTTC. Translated: CSAAPQVQSEQYF.

The V gene is TRBV12-5, the J gene TRBJ1-2; 7 bases are shared with TRBD1. CDR1 LGHNT and CDR2 FRNRAP come from the germline V gene. Trimming took 6 bases from V and 5 from J; bases not matched to a gene: 6. The CDR3 loop spans 13 amino acids. The CDR3 DNA reads as TGTGCTAGTGGCCGGGACAGCTTATATGGCTACACCTTC. It encodes CASGRDSLYGYTF.

J is TRBJ2-7 and V is TRBV20-1; D tentatively fits TRBD1 or TRBD2 (5 bases each). Trimming removed 1 base from V and 5 bases from J, with 15 bases in between. This CDR3 comprises 14 residues. CDR1 and CDR2 (germline): DFQATT, SNEGSKA (reference sequence). The CDR3 nucleotides read TGCAGTGCTAGAGCTTTGGTGGGGGTACACGAGCAGTACTTC. Translation: CSARALVGVHEQYF.

This clonotype has a handful of counts. This rearrangement joins TRBV3-1 to TRBJ2-5, with D unresolved. V was trimmed by 3 bases and J by 7 bases, leaving 6 bases between them. The CDR3 length is 11 residues. Germline V lookup: CDR1 LGHDT, CDR2 YNNKEL (reference sequence). CDR3 sequence: CASSQGWTQYF. The CDR3 DNA reads as TGTGCCAGCAGCCAGGGCTGGACCCAGTACTTC.

At least ten counts were recorded for this clonotype. The V call is TRBV4-2, the J call TRBJ2-5; the D gene is possibly TRBD1 (6 bases). Germline-derived CDR1 and CDR2 are LGHNA and YNFKEQ. The CDR3 has 14 residues. V was cut by 0 bases and J by 4 bases, with 9 bases left in between. The CDR3 DNA reads TGTGCCAGCAGCCAAGATGGGGGCCGAGAGACCCAGTACTTC. Encoded protein: CASSQDGGRETQYF.

Only a few counts were recorded for this clonotype. V and J are TRBV12-5 and TRBJ1-1; no clear D. The CDR3 is 12 amino acids. V was trimmed by 7 bases and J by 1 base, leaving 7 bases between them. The germline V gene encodes CDR1 LGHNT and CDR2 FRNRAP. CDR3 in amino acids: CASALPNTEAFF. The CDR3 bases are TGTGCTAGTGCCCTACCGAACACTGAAGCTTTCTTT.

Only a few counts were recorded for this clonotype. J is TRBJ1-2 and V is TRBV9, with TRBD1 as a possible D gene (5 bases). Trimming pared 0 bases from V and 8 bases from J, leaving 8 bases between. CDR1 is SGDLS and CDR2 is YYNGEE in the germline V gene. The CDR3 runs to 12 residues. CDR3 protein: CASSVAQGGYTF. The DNA for the CDR3 is TGTGCCAGCAGCGTAGCTCAGGGAGGCTACACCTTC.